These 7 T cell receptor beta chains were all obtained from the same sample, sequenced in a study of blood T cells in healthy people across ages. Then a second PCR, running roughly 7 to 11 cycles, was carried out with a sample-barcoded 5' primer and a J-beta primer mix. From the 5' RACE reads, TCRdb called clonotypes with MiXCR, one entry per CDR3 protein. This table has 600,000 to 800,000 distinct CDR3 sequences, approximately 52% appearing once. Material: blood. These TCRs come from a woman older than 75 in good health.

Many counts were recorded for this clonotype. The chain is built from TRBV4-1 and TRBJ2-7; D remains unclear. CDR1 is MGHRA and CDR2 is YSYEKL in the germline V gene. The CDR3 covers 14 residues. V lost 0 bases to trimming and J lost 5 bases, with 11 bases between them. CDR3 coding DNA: TGCGCCAGCAGCCAAGAACGCTCCTTCAACGAGCAGTACTTC. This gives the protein CASSQERSFNEQYF.

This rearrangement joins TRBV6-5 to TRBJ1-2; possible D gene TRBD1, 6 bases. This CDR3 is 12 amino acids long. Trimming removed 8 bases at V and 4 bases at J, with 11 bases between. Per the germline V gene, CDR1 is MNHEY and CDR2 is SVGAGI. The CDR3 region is CASGGPLYGYTF. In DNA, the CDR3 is TGTGCCAGCGGGGGCCCTCTCTATGGCTACACCTTC.

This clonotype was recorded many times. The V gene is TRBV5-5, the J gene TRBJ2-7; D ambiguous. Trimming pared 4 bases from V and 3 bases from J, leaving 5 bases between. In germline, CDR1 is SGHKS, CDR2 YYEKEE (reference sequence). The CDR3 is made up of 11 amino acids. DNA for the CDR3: TGTGCCAGCAGCAGGCTCTACGAGCAGTACTTC. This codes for CASSRLYEQYF.

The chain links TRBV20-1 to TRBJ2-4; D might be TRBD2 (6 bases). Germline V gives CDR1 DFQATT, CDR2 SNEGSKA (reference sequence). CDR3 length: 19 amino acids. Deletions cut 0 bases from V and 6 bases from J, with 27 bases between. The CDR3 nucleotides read TGCAGTGCTAGAGATTTGGGTGATTACGGGGGAGGCCTCACAAACATTCAGTACTTC. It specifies CSARDLGDYGGGLTNIQYF.

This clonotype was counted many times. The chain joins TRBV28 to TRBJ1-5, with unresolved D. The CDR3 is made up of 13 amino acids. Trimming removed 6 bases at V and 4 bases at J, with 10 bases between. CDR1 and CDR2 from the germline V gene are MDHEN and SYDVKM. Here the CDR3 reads CASRVPRNQPQHF. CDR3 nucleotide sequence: TGTGCCAGCAGAGTACCCAGGAATCAGCCCCAGCATTTT. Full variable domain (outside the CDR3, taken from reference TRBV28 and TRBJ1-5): DVKVTQSSRYLVKRTGEKVFLECVQDMDHENMFWYRQDPGLGLRLIYFSYDVKMKEKGDIPEGYSVSREKKERFSLILESASTNQTSMYLCASRVPRNQPQHFGDGTRLSIL.

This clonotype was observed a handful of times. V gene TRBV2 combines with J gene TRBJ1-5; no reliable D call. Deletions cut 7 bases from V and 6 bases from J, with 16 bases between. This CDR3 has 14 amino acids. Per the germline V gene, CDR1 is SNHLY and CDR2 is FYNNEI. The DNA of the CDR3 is TGTGCCAGCACGGGCACCTCACACCGTCAGCCCCAGCATTTT. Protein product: CASTGTSHRQPQHF. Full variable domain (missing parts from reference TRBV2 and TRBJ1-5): EPEVTQTPSHQVTQMGQEVILRCVPISNHLYFYWYRQILGQKVEFLVSFYNNEISEKSEIFDDQFSVERPDGSNFTLKIRSTKLEDSAMYFCASTGTSHRQPQHFGDGTRLSIL.

This CDR3 is CASSPLSGGETQYF. For the CDR3, the DNA is TGTGCCAGCAGTCCTCTCTCGGGCGGGGAGACCCAGTACTTC. This chain joins TRBV6-6 and TRBJ2-7; TRBD2 is a possible D gene (5 bases). Judging by the DNA end, TRBJ2-5 fits better; the J call may be wrong. The CDR3 spans 14 residues. Germline CDR1 MNHNY, CDR2 SVGAGI (reference sequence).